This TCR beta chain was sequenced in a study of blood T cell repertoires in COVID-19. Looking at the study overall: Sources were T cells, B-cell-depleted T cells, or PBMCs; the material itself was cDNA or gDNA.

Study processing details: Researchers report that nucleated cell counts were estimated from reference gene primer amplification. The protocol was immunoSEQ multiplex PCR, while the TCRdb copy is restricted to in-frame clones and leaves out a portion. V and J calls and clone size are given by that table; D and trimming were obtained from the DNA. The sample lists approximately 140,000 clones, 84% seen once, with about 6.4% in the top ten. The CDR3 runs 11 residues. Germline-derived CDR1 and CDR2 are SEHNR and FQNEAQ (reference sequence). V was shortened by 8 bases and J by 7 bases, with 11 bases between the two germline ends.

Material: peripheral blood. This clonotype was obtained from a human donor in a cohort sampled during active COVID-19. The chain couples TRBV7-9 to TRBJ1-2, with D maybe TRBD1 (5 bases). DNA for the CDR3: TGTGCCAGCGGAGGGGATTCTGGCTACACCTTC. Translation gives CASGGDSGYTF.